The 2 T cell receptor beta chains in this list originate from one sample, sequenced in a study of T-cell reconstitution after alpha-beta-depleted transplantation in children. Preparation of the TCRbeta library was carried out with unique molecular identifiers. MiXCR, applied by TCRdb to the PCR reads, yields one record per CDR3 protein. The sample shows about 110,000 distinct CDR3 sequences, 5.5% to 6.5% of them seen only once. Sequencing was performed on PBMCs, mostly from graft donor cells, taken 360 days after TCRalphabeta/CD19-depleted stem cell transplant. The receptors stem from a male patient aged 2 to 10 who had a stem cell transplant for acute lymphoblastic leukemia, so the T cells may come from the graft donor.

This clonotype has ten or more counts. In DNA, the CDR3 is TGTGCCAGCAGTTACTTACGGGGGGAGAACGAGCAGTACTTC. It yields the protein CASSYLRGENEQYF. V usage is TRBV6-5 and J usage is TRBJ2-7, with 7 bases fitting TRBD2. The V gene's germline CDR1 is MNHEY and CDR2 SVGAGI. CDR3 size: 14 residues. The V and J ends lost 1 base and 5 bases, in that order; junction bases with no gene match: 5.

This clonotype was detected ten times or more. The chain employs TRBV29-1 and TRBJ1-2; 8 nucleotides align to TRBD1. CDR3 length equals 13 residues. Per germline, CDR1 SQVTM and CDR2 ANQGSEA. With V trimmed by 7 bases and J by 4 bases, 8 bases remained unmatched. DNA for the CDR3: TGCAGCGCCAGGACAGGGCGAGGCTATGGCTACACCTTC. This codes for CSARTGRGYGYTF. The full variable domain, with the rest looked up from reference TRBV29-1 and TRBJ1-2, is SAVISQKPSRDICQRGTSLTIQCQVDSQVTMMFWYRQQPGQSLTLIATANQGSEATYESGFVIDKFPISRPNLTFSTLTVSNMSPEDSSIYLCSARTGRGYGYTFGSGTRLTVV.